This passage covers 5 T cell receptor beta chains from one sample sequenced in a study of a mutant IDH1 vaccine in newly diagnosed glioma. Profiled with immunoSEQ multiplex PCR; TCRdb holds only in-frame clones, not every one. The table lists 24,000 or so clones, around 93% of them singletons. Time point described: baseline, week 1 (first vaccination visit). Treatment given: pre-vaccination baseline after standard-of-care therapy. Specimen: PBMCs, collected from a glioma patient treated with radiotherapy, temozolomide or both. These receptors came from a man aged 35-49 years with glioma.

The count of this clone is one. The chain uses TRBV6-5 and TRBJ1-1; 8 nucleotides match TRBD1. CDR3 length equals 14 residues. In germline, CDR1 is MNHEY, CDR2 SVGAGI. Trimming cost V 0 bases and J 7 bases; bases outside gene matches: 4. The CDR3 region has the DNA TGTGCCAGCAGTTACTCGGGGACAGGCAGTGAAGCTTTCTTT. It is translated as CASSYSGTGSEAFF.

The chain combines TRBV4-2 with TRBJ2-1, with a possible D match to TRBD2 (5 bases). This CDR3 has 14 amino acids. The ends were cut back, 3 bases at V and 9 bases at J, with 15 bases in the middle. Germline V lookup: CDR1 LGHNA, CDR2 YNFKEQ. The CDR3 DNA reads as TGTGCCAGCAGCCAGATACTAGGATCCGGTGAGCAGTTCTTC. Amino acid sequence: CASSQILGSGEQFF.

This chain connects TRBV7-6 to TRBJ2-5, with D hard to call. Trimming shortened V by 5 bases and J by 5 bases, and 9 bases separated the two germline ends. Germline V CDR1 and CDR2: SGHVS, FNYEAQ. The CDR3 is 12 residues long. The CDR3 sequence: CASSKRLETQYF. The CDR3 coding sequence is TGTGCCAGCAGCAAACGACTGGAGACCCAGTACTTC.

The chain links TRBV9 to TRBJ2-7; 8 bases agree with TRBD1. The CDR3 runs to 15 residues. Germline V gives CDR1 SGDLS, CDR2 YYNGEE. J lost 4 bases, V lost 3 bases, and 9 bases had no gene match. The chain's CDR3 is CASSGDSRGRYEQYF. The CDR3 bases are TGTGCCAGCAGCGGGGATTCCAGGGGGCGGTACGAGCAGTACTTC.

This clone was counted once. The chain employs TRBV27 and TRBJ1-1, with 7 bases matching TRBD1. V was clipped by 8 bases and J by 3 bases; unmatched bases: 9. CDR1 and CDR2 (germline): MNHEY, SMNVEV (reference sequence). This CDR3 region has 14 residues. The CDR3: CASGIRGLDTEAFF. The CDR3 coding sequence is TGTGCCAGCGGGATAAGGGGGCTCGACACTGAAGCTTTCTTT.